One T cell receptor (beta chain) is described in this entry. What this receptor recognizes is not known. No much larger clone is present one base from it, and per-base qualities are unavailable. A second Seattle source provided samples from volunteer blood donors who had recovered from COVID-19. Whole blood was collected in K2EDTA tubes by collaborating institutions according to the institutions' own protocols. For TCRbeta analysis, collaborator samples were shipped as frozen whole blood, as isolated PBMCs, or as DNA extracted from either sample type. The sample comes from a study of blood T cell repertoires in COVID-19 (dated by TCRdb to the early 2020s). Context from the whole study: Samples covering the acute and convalescent phases of COVID-19 were provided by collaborators in the United States, Italy and Spain. Deeply sampled blood TCRbeta repertoires from subjects exposed to, actively infected with, or recovered from COVID-19 were included in the dataset. The prospective study material was composed of cDNA or gDNA derived from T cells, B-cell-depleted T cells, or PBMCs. The samples were drawn from the first 160 participants of the ongoing ImmuneRACE study and from roughly 1,300 subjects provided by 6 global collaborators. The repertoires were made available in a free public database intended to serve as a resource for research on the immune response to SARS-CoV-2. Sample metadata almost always included a de-identified subject ID, COVID-19 status, age in years and sex. Where available, HLA class I and class II types were obtained from metadata supplied by the sample provider rather than from assay-based typing.

The research as a whole found: Clinical and demographic metadata were provided uncurated, with the amount varying by source and participant.

CDR1 SGHNT and CDR2 YYREEE are derived from the germline V gene (reference sequence). V loses 2 bases at its end and J loses 7 bases; junction bases beyond the gene matches: 7. Reading from cysteine to phenylalanine, the CDR3 counts 16 amino acids. Left in the record is the CDR3 DNA by itself, 48 bases read in frame from the first base. The immunoSEQ Assay, a bias-controlled multiplex PCR, was used to amplify TCRbeta CDR3 regions from genomic DNA. The authors processed their data as follows. The number of nucleated cells in each sample was estimated by amplification of reference gene primers within the assay. To quantify the absolute abundance of each unique TCRbeta CDR3 rearrangement, sequence reads were collapsed and filtered. For each sample, productive Simpson clonality was calculated by taking the square root of Simpson's diversity index across productive rearrangements. Drawn from immuneACCESS, this table holds only the in-frame rearrangements with V and J called that TCRdb kept. Clones are partly lost; checked studies trace under half to an unresolved V gene and leave the rest unexplained. Clonal size and the V and J genes are those of that table, whereas D and trimming came from the DNA. The sample table contains more than 250,000 clones; only one count was recorded for roughly 90% of them. The ten largest make up roughly 6.7% of the sample.

The sequence is built from TRBV5-4 and TRBJ2-1; 12 middle bases align to TRBD2. The sequence was collected from a man aged 18 to 35 who had recovered from COVID-19. The specimen sequenced was peripheral blood. The CDR3 in this case is CASSLLAGGHKNEQFF. The DNA sequence is given as TGTGCCAGCAGCTTACTAGCGGGAGGACATAAAAATGAGCAGTTCTTC. Beyond the CDR3, the reference TRBV5-4 and TRBJ2-1 genes provide the residues; the full variable domain reads: ETGVTQSPTHLIKTRGQQVTLRCSSQSGHNTVSWYQQALGQGPQFIFQYYREEENGRGNFPPRFSGLQFPNYSSELNVNALELDDSALYLCASSLLAGGHKNEQFFGPGTRLTVL.